The source of this T cell receptor (beta chain) is a study of PD-1 blockade in classical Hodgkin lymphoma. Study-level results: Complete responders possessed baseline diversity comparable to newly diagnosed patients.

Worth noting for this clone: Its cognate antigen is unknown.

Sequencing used immunoSEQ multiplex PCR; TCRdb keeps in-frame clones, though not all of them. Here the sample spans approximately 57,000 clones, under 95% being singletons. Every patient experienced relapse after autologous stem cell transplantation, and brentuximab vedotin exposure varied. The CDR3 length is 14 residues. Trimming left V 9 bases short and J 6 bases short, with 18 bases between. Germline V CDR1 and CDR2: SGHNT, YENEEA. J is TRBJ2-1 and V is TRBV11-3; D is unclear. The source is a human donor with classical Hodgkin lymphoma. Sequencing used peripheral blood mononuclear cells (PBMCs), obtained before the second cycle of nivolumab. The chain's CDR3 is CASARPGLSNEQFF. CDR3 coding DNA: TGTGCCAGTGCTCGACCAGGATTGAGCAATGAGCAGTTCTTC.